This T cell receptor beta chain came from a study of blood T cell repertoires in COVID-19. On the study more broadly: Italy, Spain and the United States were the sources of the convalescent and acute COVID-19 samples.

The authors' processing: Amplified reference gene primers provided the basis for estimating nucleated cell counts. Sequencing used immunoSEQ multiplex PCR; TCRdb keeps in-frame clones, though not all of them. Clonal size and the V and J genes are those of that table, whereas D and trimming came from the DNA. The table lists under 35,000 clones, around 81% of them singletons, with 60% to 80% in the top ten. Germline assignment: CDR1 MNHEY and CDR2 SVGEGT. V was pared by 5 bases and J by 9 bases, with 19 bases of the junction left unmatched. CDR3 size: 18 residues. This sequence was found in a man aged 65 to 85 with acute or convalescent COVID-19. The gene calls are TRBV6-2 or TRBV6-3 and TRBJ2-1, with 10 nucleotides matching TRBD2. Sequences were obtained from peripheral blood. CDR3 in amino acids: CASSPSVPSGSVRAEQFF. CDR3 DNA: TGTGCCAGCAGTCCCTCTGTCCCTAGCGGGAGCGTTCGCGCTGAGCAGTTCTTC.